This T cell receptor beta chain stems from a study of blood T cell repertoires in COVID-19. Each recovered donor of Cohort 3 presented with two negative PCRs, clearance, or symptom resolution. Authors' methods: Amplification from reference gene primers served as the basis for estimated nucleated cell counts. Using immunoSEQ multiplex PCR, the repertoire was profiled, and TCRdb retains in-frame clones only, with some absent. V, J and clone size derive from that table, while D and trimming were established from the DNA sequence. The sample carries 350,000 or so clones, about 88% recorded once. V trimming: 6 bases; J trimming: 13 bases; junction bases outside the gene matches: 10. The CDR3 extends over 13 amino acids. Germline V lookup: CDR1 SNHLY, CDR2 FYNNEI.

The chain recombines TRBV2 with TRBJ2-1; 9 nucleotides align to TRBD1. This receptor was obtained from a woman in her 30s who had recovered from COVID-19. The sequenced material came from PBMCs or T cells enriched from blood (not recorded which). CDR3 loop: CASSSGTGSAQFF. The CDR3 DNA sequence: TGTGCCAGCAGCTCCGGGACAGGGTCAGCACAGTTCTTC.